This T cell receptor beta chain was observed in a study of T cells in Graves' hyperthyroidism and ophthalmopathy. Overall study findings and caveats: Model output signaled ophthalmopathy a median approximately six months ahead of onset. In the blood, most expanded thyroid clonotypes above 0.001 appeared as well.

Patients affected by ophthalmopathy presented a Clinical Activity Score of at least 3, a NOSPECS grade of at least 4, and disease duration below 3 months. Exclusions: uncontrolled infection, other autoimmune disease, pregnancy, lactation. This clonotype was detected ten times or more. The antigen remains unidentified. With 0 bases removed from V and 4 bases from J, the gap between germline ends came to 3 bases. Germline CDR1 reads GTSNPN; CDR2 reads SVGIG (reference sequence). The CDR3 has 11 residues. Amplification of TCR beta CDR3 regions was performed using RNA transcripts as template. With the HTBI primer set, the TCR CDR3 went through a first round of RT-PCR. TCRdb re-called the multiplex PCR reads with MiXCR, one entry per CDR3 protein. The data hold 310,000 or so distinct CDR3 sequences, with about a sixth observed a single time.

The source of this sequence is a woman between 55 and 75 years old with Graves' ophthalmopathy. Sequencing was performed on blood. The chain couples TRBV30 to TRBJ2-5; no definite D call. The CDR3: CAWSVVETQYF. In DNA, the CDR3 is TGTGCCTGGAGTGTAGTAGAGACCCAGTACTTC.